Below are 24 T cell receptor beta chains sequenced from a single sample in a study of cytomegalovirus exposure and HLA in healthy donors. The PCR used 60 Vbeta and 13 Jbeta primers. Sequenced by immunoSEQ multiplex PCR; TCRdb stores in-frame clones only, minus some. This sample yields approximately 150,000 clones, of which over 75% are seen a single time; 1.7% belongs to the top ten. Specimen: PBMCs. The source of these receptors is a woman in her twenties or thirties in good health and CMV-seronegative.

The chain links TRBV4-1 to TRBJ2-1; 14 bases match TRBD2. Per the germline V gene, CDR1 is MGHRA and CDR2 is YSYEKL. With V trimmed by 2 bases and J by 14 bases, 11 bases remained unmatched. The CDR3 has 16 amino acids. The CDR3 coding sequence is TGCGCCAGCAGCCAACCCGGGACTAGCGGGGGAACTAGTGAGTTCTTC. Translated, it gives CASSQPGTSGGTSEFF.

The chain has TRBV7-2 and TRBJ2-7; D possibly corresponds to TRBD1 (7 bases). Germline assignment: CDR1 SGHTA and CDR2 FQGNSA. The CDR3 consists of 15 residues. The V gene lost 5 bases and the J gene lost 6 bases, with 20 bases spanning the gap. CDR3: CASSKRQGLEVEQYF. The CDR3 DNA sequence: TGTGCCAGCAGCAAAAGACAGGGACTTGAGGTCGAGCAGTACTTC.

The V gene is TRBV4-1, the J gene TRBJ2-5; D possibly corresponds to TRBD2 (6 bases). The J call may be mistaken, given a closer DNA end match to TRBJ2-7. This CDR3 comprises 14 residues. Germline lookup yields CDR1 MGHRA and CDR2 YSYEKL. This chain's CDR3 is CASSQGGGTYEQYF. CDR3 DNA: TGCGCCAGCAGCCAGGGGGGTGGGACCTACGAGCAGTACTTC.

This clone turned up a few times. The chain carries TRBV4-1 and TRBJ2-3; 7 nucleotides line up with TRBD1. V lost 3 bases and J lost 3; bases outside the gene matches: 6. The CDR3 spans 15 residues. From germline, CDR1 is MGHRA and CDR2 YSYEKL. CDR3 amino acids: CASSQPGQRTDTQYF. The DNA for the CDR3 is TGCGCCAGCAGCCAGCCGGGACAGCGAACAGATACGCAGTATTTT.

In its sample, this clone was seen once. The V call is TRBV28, the J call TRBJ2-7; 7 bases map to TRBD2. Per the germline V gene, CDR1 is MDHEN and CDR2 is SYDVKM. V was pared by 3 bases and J by 4 bases, with 6 bases of the junction left unmatched. The CDR3 consists of 14 residues. The CDR3 region has the DNA TGTGCCAGCAGTTTCGGGGGGTCTTCGTACGAGCAGTACTTC. Protein sequence: CASSFGGSSYEQYF.

The chain carries TRBV27 and TRBJ1-3, with D unresolved. Germline-derived CDR1 and CDR2 are MNHEY and SMNVEV (reference sequence). CDR3 length: 15 amino acids. Trimming took off 2 bases at V and 0 bases at J, with 8 bases between the two ends. CDR3 protein: CASSLTANSGNTIYF. In DNA, the CDR3 is TGTGCCAGCAGTTTAACAGCAAACTCTGGAAACACCATATATTTT.

This chain links TRBV5-1 with TRBJ1-3; a weak D match, TRBD1 (5 bases). The V gene's germline CDR1 is SGHRS and CDR2 YFSETQ. The V and J ends lost 4 bases and 0 bases respectively, with 8 bases between them. CDR3 length: 14 residues. The CDR3, as DNA: TGCGCCAGCAGCCAGGGCCTCTCTGGAAACACCATATATTTT. This codes for CASSQGLSGNTIYF.

The chain carries TRBV5-6 and TRBJ2-3, with 14 bases lining up with TRBD2. Germline trimming cut 1 base from V and 11 bases from J; bases unmatched to any gene: 9. CDR1 and CDR2 (germline): SGHDT, YYEEEE. This CDR3 spans 16 amino acids. The CDR3 coding sequence is TGTGCCAGCAGCTTGTTGACTAGCGGGGGGGGCCCTAAGCAGTATTTT. It codes for CASSLLTSGGGPKQYF.

This CDR3 is CASSQGGGDYGYTF. The DNA of the CDR3 is TGCGCCAGCAGCCAGGGCGGAGGGGACTATGGCTACACCTTC. The chain couples TRBV4-3 to TRBJ1-2, with a tentative D call TRBD1 (5 bases). The CDR3 consists of 14 residues. CDR1 and CDR2 from the germline V gene are LGHNA and YSLEER. V lost 3 bases to trimming and J lost 3 bases, with 11 bases between them.

The chain uses TRBV9 and TRBJ1-4; possible D gene TRBD1, 6 bases. Germline CDR1 SGDLS, CDR2 YYNGEE. Trimming took 2 bases from V and 4 from J, leaving 12 bases between them. CDR3 size: 15 residues. The CDR3 spells CASSVGGAFNEKLFF. In nucleotides, the CDR3 is TGTGCCAGCAGCGTCGGGGGGGCGTTTAATGAAAAACTGTTTTTT.

The gene calls are TRBV7-2 and TRBJ1-2, with 9 bases aligning to TRBD1. The CDR3 has 14 residues. The germline V gene encodes CDR1 SGHTA and CDR2 FQGNSA. J lost 4 bases, V lost 4 bases, and 4 bases had no gene match. The CDR3 loop is CASSSTGGGYGYTF. In nucleotides, the CDR3 is TGTGCCAGCAGCTCGACAGGGGGGGGCTATGGCTACACCTTC.

This chain uses TRBV6-4 with TRBJ1-5, with 7 bases fitting TRBD1. There are 15 residues in the CDR3. The V gene's germline CDR1 is MRHNA and CDR2 SNTAGT. With V trimmed by 3 bases and J by 4 bases, 6 bases remained unmatched. CDR3 loop: CASSESGGKNQPQHF. The CDR3 bases are TGTGCCAGCAGTGAGTCAGGGGGAAAAAATCAGCCCCAGCATTTT.

V is TRBV5-1 and J is TRBJ1-2; D gene ambiguous. V was clipped by 0 bases and J by 4 bases, with 7 bases between them. Germline V CDR1 and CDR2: SGHRS, YFSETQ. This CDR3 has 13 amino acids. CDR3 sequence (DNA): TGCGCCAGCAGCTTGGGGGGAGGCTATGGCTACACCTTC. It codes for CASSLGGGYGYTF. The full variable domain, rest sourced from reference TRBV5-1 and TRBJ1-2, is KAGVTQTPRYLIKTRGQQVTLSCSPISGHRSVSWYQQTPGQGLQFLFEYFSETQRNKGNFPGRFSGRQFSNSRSEMNVSTLELGDSALYLCASSLGGGYGYTFGSGTRLTVV.

The chain links TRBV30 to TRBJ1-6, with a possible D match to TRBD1 (5 bases). CDR1 GTSNPN and CDR2 SVGIG come from the germline V gene (reference sequence). V was clipped by 1 base and J by 10 bases, with 8 bases between them. The CDR3 loop spans 12 amino acids. The CDR3 loop reads CAWSAGDSPLHF. In nucleotides, the CDR3 is TGTGCCTGGAGTGCGGGGGACTCACCCCTCCACTTT. The whole variable domain, remainder taken from reference TRBV30 and TRBJ1-6, is SQTIHQWPATLVQPVGSPLSLECTVEGTSNPNLYWYRQAAGRGLQLLFYSVGIGQISSEVPQNLSASRPQDRQFILSSKKLLLSDSGFYLCAWSAGDSPLHFGNGTRLTVT.

The CDR3 bases are TGTGCCAGCAGCGTAGGGGGACTAGCGGGGGTGGGAGATACGCAGTATTTT. It yields the protein CASSVGGLAGVGDTQYF. This chain links TRBV9 with TRBJ2-3; 14 positions agree with TRBD2. CDR1 SGDLS and CDR2 YYNGEE come from the germline V gene. V was clipped by 0 bases and J by 5 bases; unmatched bases: 5. This CDR3 contains 17 residues.

This sequence joins TRBV13 and TRBJ2-7, with a tentative D call TRBD1 (5 bases). CDR3 size: 15 residues. Trimming removed 0 bases at V and 0 bases at J, with 9 bases between. CDR1 and CDR2 (germline): PRHDT, FYEKMQ (reference sequence). Here the CDR3 reads CASSLGGQSSYEQYF. The CDR3, as DNA: TGTGCCAGCAGCTTAGGGGGGCAAAGCTCCTACGAGCAGTACTTC.

This clone was seen a few times. The chain has TRBV6-4 and TRBJ2-1, with 10 bases identical to TRBD2. Germline-derived CDR1 and CDR2 are MRHNA and SNTAGT. J was trimmed by 10 bases and V by 3 bases; bases with no gene match: 9. The CDR3 is 15 amino acids. The CDR3 sequence is CASSDGSGGAREQFF. DNA of the CDR3: TGTGCCAGCAGTGATGGAAGCGGGGGGGCCAGGGAGCAGTTCTTC.

The chain is built from TRBV6-6 and TRBJ2-1; 11 positions match TRBD1. This CDR3 is 15 amino acids long. V shed 2 bases and J 6 bases; nucleotides not matched to a gene: 3. Germline V gives CDR1 MNHNY, CDR2 SVGAGI (reference sequence). For the CDR3, the DNA is TGTGCCAGCAGTTACGGAGGGACAGGGGGCAATGAGCAGTTCTTC. The encoded protein is CASSYGGTGGNEQFF.

The sample holds a few counts of this clone. This chain connects TRBV11-2 to TRBJ2-1; 7 bases align to TRBD2. CDR3 size: 18 residues. The V segment lost 0 bases and the J segment 4 bases; nucleotides outside the gene matches: 12. The germline CDR1 and CDR2 sequences are SGHAT and FQNNGV. Here the CDR3 reads CASSLEGGVYRAYNEQFF. DNA for the CDR3: TGTGCCAGCAGCTTAGAGGGGGGGGTCTATAGAGCATACAATGAGCAGTTCTTC.

The chain joins TRBV7-9 to TRBJ1-6; 7 positions agree with TRBD1. This CDR3 has 14 residues. Germline V gene data show CDR1 as SEHNR and CDR2 as FQNEAQ (reference sequence). The trim removed 6 bases at V and 6 bases at J, leaving 5 bases unmatched. The CDR3 coding sequence is TGTGCCAGCAGTCACGGGACAGCTAATTCACCCCTCCACTTT. This gives the protein CASSHGTANSPLHF.

The chain recombines TRBV27 with TRBJ2-5, with D unresolved. Germline V gene data show CDR1 as MNHEY and CDR2 as SMNVEV (reference sequence). V lost 0 bases, J lost 4 bases, and 12 bases lay in between. The CDR3 has 15 amino acids. The CDR3 DNA reads TGTGCCAGCAGTTTATCGATCTCCGGTAGAGAGACCCAGTACTTC. This encodes CASSLSISGRETQYF.

The chain recombines TRBV9 with TRBJ2-1, with D perhaps TRBD2 (5 bases). From germline, CDR1 is SGDLS and CDR2 YYNGEE. The CDR3 loop spans 14 amino acids. Trimming removed 1 base at V and 9 bases at J, with 14 bases between. CDR3 residues: CASSVRAADSEQFF. The CDR3 DNA reads TGTGCCAGCAGCGTACGAGCGGCGGATAGTGAGCAGTTCTTC.

The chain employs TRBV18 and TRBJ2-2, with 9 bases identical to TRBD2. Germline CDR1 and CDR2: KGHSH and LQKENI. V was pared by 4 bases and J by 2 bases, with 5 bases of the junction left unmatched. CDR3 length: 16 residues. The CDR3 coding sequence is TGTGCCAGCTCACATCGAGCGGGGGGTAACACCGGGGAGCTGTTTTTT. Translated, it gives CASSHRAGGNTGELFF.

The genes are TRBV29-1 and TRBJ2-7, with a possible D match to TRBD2 (6 bases). The germline V gene encodes CDR1 SQVTM and CDR2 ANQGSEA. The CDR3 length is 12 residues. V was trimmed by 4 bases and J by 3 bases, leaving 10 bases between them. Here the CDR3 DNA reads TGCAGCGTTGGGTTGGGGGGCTACGAGCAGTACTTC. Translating gives CSVGLGGYEQYF.